One sample yielded the 22 T cell receptor beta chains listed below, sequenced in a study of blood T cell repertoires in COVID-19. Some clones are missing from TCRdb's copy, which holds only in-frame ones; the method was immunoSEQ multiplex PCR. Of a few hundred thousand clones in the sample, 91% were seen once. What was sequenced was peripheral blood. The source of these receptors is a person aged 18-35 years with COVID-19, enrolled during active disease.

The J gene is TRBJ2-2, the V gene TRBV9; D is possibly TRBD1 (5 bases). This CDR3 region has 17 residues. The ends were cut back, 4 bases at V and 5 bases at J, with 21 bases in the middle. In germline, CDR1 is SGDLS, CDR2 YYNGEE. This CDR3 is CASSPRYGQGQTGELFF. CDR3 nucleotides: TGTGCCAGCAGCCCCAGATATGGACAAGGTCAAACCGGGGAGCTGTTTTTT.

The V gene is TRBV7-8, the J gene TRBJ2-1, with D unresolved. V was shortened by 1 base and J by 9 bases, with 16 bases between the two germline ends. Germline V gene lookup returns CDR1 SGHVS and CDR2 FQNEAQ. The CDR3 spans 15 residues. The CDR3 bases are TGTGCCAGCAGCTTAGTGGAATCCGGGTCCGGTGAGCAGTTCTTC. It specifies CASSLVESGSGEQFF. Drawing the rest from reference TRBV7-8 and TRBJ2-1, the complete variable domain is GAGVSQSPRYKVAKRGQDVALRCDPISGHVSLFWYQQALGQGPEFLTYFQNEAQLDKSGLPSDRFFAERPEGSVSTLKIQRTQQEDSAVYLCASSLVESGSGEQFFGPGTRLTVL.

The chain has TRBV19 and TRBJ2-7; 9 nucleotides line up with TRBD2. Germline V gives CDR1 LNHDA, CDR2 SQIVND (reference sequence). The trim removed 4 bases at V and 0 bases at J, leaving 1 base unmatched. The CDR3 has 14 amino acids. For the CDR3, the DNA is TGTGCCAGTAGTAATAGCGGGAGCTCCTACGAGCAGTACTTC. The encoded protein is CASSNSGSSYEQYF.

This chain uses TRBV24-1 with TRBJ2-7; D is unclear. The CDR3 contains 13 residues. The germline V gene encodes CDR1 KGHDR and CDR2 SFDVKD. Trimming removed 4 bases from V and 4 bases from J, with 10 bases in between. This CDR3 reads CATSDRAWYEQYF. CDR3 coding DNA: TGTGCCACCAGTGACCGTGCGTGGTACGAGCAGTACTTC.

The chain is built from TRBV30 and TRBJ1-6, with 11 positions matching TRBD1. CDR1 is GTSNPN, CDR2 SVGIG, per germline (reference sequence). The CDR3 has 19 amino acids. The V gene end was trimmed by 1 base and the J gene end by 8 bases; junction bases not matched to a gene: 16. The CDR3 reads CAWSGGQGATFVADSPLHF. The CDR3 DNA sequence: TGTGCCTGGAGTGGAGGACAGGGGGCCACCTTCGTGGCGGATTCACCCCTCCACTTT.

The chain is built from TRBV7-2 and TRBJ1-2, with 7 bases fitting TRBD1. The CDR3 has 15 amino acids. CDR1 and CDR2 (germline): SGHTA, FQGNSA. Losses at the gene ends were 4 bases for V and 7 bases for J; bases not matched to a gene: 12. The CDR3 here is CASSSGPGTVTGYTF. DNA of the CDR3: TGTGCCAGCAGCTCCGGACCCGGGACAGTTACTGGCTACACCTTC.

A note on this clone: Other nucleotide sequences from this sample produce the same CDR3. The J gene is TRBJ1-5, the V gene TRBV10-3; D is perhaps TRBD1 (6 bases). Germline V gene sequence: CDR1 ENHRY, CDR2 SYGVKD. V lost 3 bases, J lost 6 bases, and 12 bases lay in between. This CDR3 is built from 14 residues. The CDR3 is CAISEAGEGQPQHF. CDR3 bases: TGTGCCATCAGTGAAGCAGGGGAAGGTCAGCCCCAGCATTTT.

The V and J genes are TRBV18 and TRBJ2-7, with D unresolved. Trimming removed 1 base from V and 1 base from J, with 5 bases in between. The length of the CDR3 is 13 residues. Germline lookup yields CDR1 KGHSH and CDR2 LQKENI. CDR3 nucleotides: TGTGCCAGCTCACCACAGAGATCCTACGAGCAGTACTTC. Its protein is CASSPQRSYEQYF.

V and J are TRBV5-5 and TRBJ1-1; unclear D gene. The CDR3 has 14 residues. Trimming stripped 3 bases from V and 0 bases from J, with 9 bases between. Germline lookup yields CDR1 SGHKS and CDR2 YYEKEE (reference sequence). In DNA, the CDR3 is TGTGCCAGCAGCTCCCGCACGGTGAACACTGAAGCTTTCTTT. It specifies CASSSRTVNTEAFF.

The chain is built from TRBV5-1 and TRBJ1-5; D unclear. The CDR3 extends over 15 amino acids. Germline CDR1 is SGHRS and CDR2 is YFSETQ. V was trimmed by 0 bases and J by 5 bases, leaving 12 bases between them. CDR3 in amino acids: CASSLDGGFDQPQHF. The CDR3 DNA follows: TGCGCCAGCAGCTTGGATGGAGGGTTTGATCAGCCCCAGCATTTT.

This chain uses TRBV7-6 with TRBJ1-5; D is uncertain. The CDR3 sequence is 13 residues long. Germline-derived CDR1 and CDR2 are SGHVS and FNYEAQ. The V and J ends lost 6 bases and 4 bases respectively, with 10 bases between them. CDR3 loop: CASREGANQPQHF. CDR3 sequence (DNA): TGTGCCAGCAGGGAGGGAGCAAATCAGCCCCAGCATTTT. Complete variable domain (other parts from reference TRBV7-6 and TRBJ1-5): GAGVSQSPRYKVTKRGQDVALRCDPISGHVSLYWYRQALGQGPEFLTYFNYEAQQDKSGLPNDRFSAERPEGSISTLTIQRTEQRDSAMYRCASREGANQPQHFGDGTRLSIL.

This chain links TRBV7-6 with TRBJ2-7; 10 bases are a match to TRBD2. CDR1 is SGHVS and CDR2 is FNYEAQ in the germline V gene. J was trimmed by 7 bases and V by 1 base; bases with no gene match: 7. The CDR3 is made up of 15 amino acids. This CDR3 is CASSLGLAGVEEQYF. CDR3 bases: TGTGCCAGCAGCTTAGGCCTAGCGGGAGTTGAAGAGCAGTACTTC.

The CDR3: CASSYDDRGGYNEQFF. The CDR3 DNA reads TGCGCCAGCAGCTATGATGACAGGGGAGGGTACAATGAGCAGTTCTTC. The rearrangement links TRBV5-1 to TRBJ2-1, with D possibly being TRBD1 (8 bases). Germline V gene sequence: CDR1 SGHRS, CDR2 YFSETQ. CDR3 length: 16 residues. V was shortened by 3 bases and J by 4 bases, with 17 bases between the two germline ends.

The genes are TRBV7-6 and TRBJ1-4; tentatively, D is TRBD1 (5 bases). The CDR3 extends over 15 amino acids. V was trimmed by 5 bases and J by 8 bases, leaving 18 bases between them. Per germline, CDR1 SGHVS and CDR2 FNYEAQ. In DNA form, the CDR3 reads TGTGCCAGCAGCCAAGAGCAGGGCGAACACGAAAAACTGTTTTTT. Protein product: CASSQEQGEHEKLFF. Looking up the rest from reference TRBV7-6 and TRBJ1-4 gives the full variable domain: GAGVSQSPRYKVTKRGQDVALRCDPISGHVSLYWYRQALGQGPEFLTYFNYEAQQDKSGLPNDRFSAERPEGSISTLTIQRTEQRDSAMYRCASSQEQGEHEKLFFGSGTQLSVL.

The genes are TRBV15 and TRBJ2-1, with 7 nucleotides matching TRBD1. Germline CDR1 reads LNHNV; CDR2 reads YYDKDF (reference sequence). The V and J ends lost 7 bases and 10 bases, in that order; junction bases with no gene match: 16. The CDR3 loop spans 15 amino acids. The CDR3, as DNA: TGTGCCACCACTCTGAATGACAGGGTAATAGGGGAGCAGTTCTTC. Its translation: CATTLNDRVIGEQFF.

The chain recombines TRBV24-1 with TRBJ2-1; tentative D call: TRBD2 (6 bases). V lost 9 bases and J 0 bases, leaving 11 bases between the germline ends. The CDR3 runs 14 residues. Germline loops: CDR1 KGHDR, CDR2 SFDVKD. CDR3 in amino acids: CATGRGSSYNEQFF. The CDR3 DNA sequence: TGTGCCACCGGGCGGGGAAGCTCCTACAATGAGCAGTTCTTC.

This clone has just a few counts. The V call is TRBV29-1, the J call TRBJ2-7, with TRBD2 matching 10 bases. The CDR3 length is 12 residues. With 5 bases clipped from V and 5 bases from J, the junction kept 3 bases outside the gene matches. Germline values: CDR1 SQVTM, CDR2 ANQGSEA. The CDR3 here is CSVTSGNNEQYF. DNA for the CDR3: TGCAGCGTTACTAGCGGGAACAACGAGCAGTACTTC.

This clone was picked up a small number of times. The chain carries TRBV19 and TRBJ2-1; 7 nucleotides match TRBD2. Germline assignment: CDR1 LNHDA and CDR2 SQIVND (reference sequence). This CDR3 region has 14 residues. V lost 7 bases, J lost 7 bases, and 10 bases stayed unmatched. The DNA for the CDR3 is TGTGCCAGTACGAGCGGGGTTAGCGGGAATGAGCAGTTCTTC. Translated, it gives CASTSGVSGNEQFF.

This chain uses TRBV7-8 with TRBJ2-7; D is perhaps TRBD2 (6 bases). The CDR3 consists of 15 residues. With 0 bases removed from V and 0 bases from J, the gap between germline ends came to 9 bases. From germline, CDR1 is SGHVS and CDR2 FQNEAQ. This CDR3 is CASSLAFSGSYEQYF. Here the CDR3 DNA reads TGTGCCAGCAGCTTAGCGTTTAGCGGCTCCTACGAGCAGTACTTC.

This chain links TRBV6-2 or TRBV6-3 with TRBJ2-7; TRBD2 matches 11 bases. The CDR3 is 14 residues long. The trim removed 5 bases at V and 5 bases at J, leaving 5 bases unmatched. Germline values: CDR1 MNHEY, CDR2 SVGEGT. CDR3 loop: CASSRLAGRNEQYF. The CDR3, as DNA: TGTGCCAGCAGTAGACTAGCGGGAAGGAACGAGCAGTACTTC.

The chain employs TRBV9 and TRBJ2-2, with 12 bases lining up with TRBD2. V gave up 4 bases and J gave up 4 bases; unmatched junction bases: 5. Germline CDR1 is SGDLS and CDR2 is YYNGEE. CDR3 length: 16 residues. This CDR3 is CASSNRLAGVTGELFF. Written as DNA, the CDR3 is TGTGCCAGCAGCAACCGACTAGCGGGAGTCACCGGGGAGCTGTTTTTT. Looking up the rest from reference TRBV9 and TRBJ2-2 gives the full variable domain: DSGVTQTPKHLITATGQRVTLRCSPRSGDLSVYWYQQSLDQGLQFLIQYYNGEERAKGNILERFSAQQFPDLHSELNLSSLELGDSALYFCASSNRLAGVTGELFFGEGSRLTVL.

V gene TRBV7-3 combines with J gene TRBJ2-1; 8 nucleotides match TRBD2. V was pared by 2 bases and J by 9 bases, with 9 bases of the junction left unmatched. The length of the CDR3 is 15 residues. The germline V gene has CDR1 SGHTA and CDR2 FQGTGA. The DNA of the CDR3 is TGTGCCAGCAGCTTAGGGGCGGGAGGCACGGGTGAGCAGTTCTTC. The encoded protein is CASSLGAGGTGEQFF. The full variable domain, in which reference TRBV7-3 and TRBJ2-1 provide the parts outside the CDR3, is GAGVSQTPSNKVTEKGKYVELRCDPISGHTALYWYRQSLGQGPEFLIYFQGTGAADDSGLPNDRFFAVRPEGSVSTLKIQRTERGDSAVYLCASSLGAGGTGEQFFGPGTRLTVL.